These 27 T cell receptor beta chains were sequenced from one sample in a study of blood T cells in healthy people across ages. Through a sample-barcoded 5' primer and a J-beta primer mix, a second PCR was run for roughly 7 to 11 cycles. One entry per CDR3 protein, called by TCRdb with MiXCR from the 5' RACE reads. The data contain 790,000 or so distinct CDR3 sequences, about 45% of them singletons. Sequencing was performed on blood. The source is a man older than 75 in good health.

In this sample, this clonotype turned up a few times. The chain couples TRBV24-1 to TRBJ2-1; D is unclear. Germline V gene sequence: CDR1 KGHDR, CDR2 SFDVKD. This CDR3 has 13 residues. The ends were cut back, 4 bases at V and 6 bases at J, with 9 bases in the middle. The DNA for the CDR3 is TGTGCCACCAGTGAAACTCGGTTCAATGAGCAGTTCTTC. Its protein product is CATSETRFNEQFF.

The V call is TRBV3-1, the J call TRBJ2-1; D is perhaps TRBD1 or TRBD2 (5 bases each). V gave up 0 bases and J gave up 8 bases, with 11 bases separating them. The CDR3 covers 14 residues. Germline CDR1 is LGHDT and CDR2 is YNNKEL (reference sequence). CDR3 residues: CASSQEPRGHEQFF. The DNA for the CDR3 is TGTGCCAGCAGCCAAGAACCCCGGGGCCATGAGCAGTTCTTC.

CDR3 sequence: CSATTGGRDTEAFF. CDR3 DNA sequence: TGCAGCGCCACTACAGGGGGAAGGGACACTGAAGCTTTCTTT. V gene TRBV29-1 combines with J gene TRBJ1-1; 8 positions agree with TRBD1. Germline V gene lookup returns CDR1 SQVTM and CDR2 ANQGSEA. Germline trimming cut 7 bases from V and 3 bases from J; bases unmatched to any gene: 10. The CDR3 consists of 14 residues.

This chain links TRBV12-3 or TRBV12-4 with TRBJ2-5; 11 nucleotides align to TRBD2. The CDR3 loop spans 17 amino acids. The V segment lost 8 bases and the J segment 5 bases; nucleotides outside the gene matches: 16. In nucleotides, the CDR3 is TGTGCCAGCCGTAGCACTAGCGGGGGAGATAATTCCGAGACCCAGTACTTC. It is translated as CASRSTSGGDNSETQYF.

J is TRBJ2-1 and V is TRBV28; a possible D gene is TRBD1 (6 bases). Germline values: CDR1 MDHEN, CDR2 SYDVKM. Trimming removed 6 bases at V and 6 bases at J, with 21 bases between. This CDR3 is 16 amino acids long. CDR3 residues: CASSLTTGRGGNEQFF. The CDR3 region has the DNA TGTGCCAGCAGCCTCACCACAGGGAGAGGTGGCAATGAGCAGTTCTTC.

This chain connects TRBV10-3 to TRBJ2-1, with D tentatively TRBD1 (5 bases). The germline V and J ends were trimmed by 9 bases and 6 bases, with 9 bases remaining between them. Germline V gene data show CDR1 as ENHRY and CDR2 as SYGVKD. There are 11 residues in the CDR3. DNA of the CDR3: TGTGCCATTCAGGGTGGCAATGAGCAGTTCTTC. This codes for CAIQGGNEQFF.

This clonotype was seen more than once but under ten times. The V and J genes are TRBV5-1 and TRBJ2-3; 10 bases map to TRBD2. V shed 4 bases and J 0 bases; nucleotides not matched to a gene: 5. The germline V gene encodes CDR1 SGHRS and CDR2 YFSETQ. The CDR3 runs 16 residues. This chain's CDR3 is CASSLPTSGSTDTQYF. DNA of the CDR3: TGCGCCAGCAGCCTACCGACTAGCGGGAGCACAGATACGCAGTATTTT.

This chain uses TRBV7-8 with TRBJ2-7; no clear D gene. The CDR3 covers 15 residues. CDR1 is SGHVS, CDR2 FQNEAQ, per germline. V lost 4 bases to trimming and J lost 6 bases, with 19 bases between them. This chain's CDR3 is CASSSRRLSLSEQYF. CDR3 nucleotide sequence: TGTGCCAGCAGCTCACGAAGACTGTCTCTATCCGAGCAGTACTTC.

The rearrangement joins TRBV9 to TRBJ2-3; the match to TRBD2 covers 10 bases. Germline lookup yields CDR1 SGDLS and CDR2 YYNGEE. The V segment lost 4 bases and the J segment 3 bases; nucleotides outside the gene matches: 11. The CDR3 runs to 17 residues. CDR3: CASSPYPASGGTDTQYF. As DNA, the CDR3 is TGTGCCAGCAGCCCCTATCCGGCTAGCGGGGGAACAGATACGCAGTATTTT.

The gene calls are TRBV18 and TRBJ2-5; D gene unclear. With 4 bases removed from V and 3 bases from J, the gap between germline ends came to 9 bases. Germline CDR1 is KGHSH and CDR2 is LQKENI. This CDR3 region has 13 residues. CDR3 sequence reads: CASSLQRKETQYF. The CDR3 DNA sequence: TGTGCCAGCTCACTACAGAGGAAAGAGACCCAGTACTTC.

A remark on this clonotype: A much larger clone lies one base from this, so it may be a read error. The genes are TRBV20-1 and TRBJ2-6; maybe TRBD2 (5 bases). Germline CDR1 DFQATT, CDR2 SNEGSKA (reference sequence). The CDR3 extends over 13 amino acids. CDR3 bases: TGCGGTGCACGAGGGAGCGGGGCCAACGTCCTGACTTTC. As protein: CGARGSGANVLTF.

The V call is TRBV29-1, the J call TRBJ2-5; 7 bases align to TRBD1. The J call is doubtful: the DNA matches TRBJ2-7 better. Germline assignment: CDR1 SQVTM and CDR2 ANQGSEA. The CDR3 spans 14 residues. The CDR3 protein is CSVSLPGQSNEQYF. The CDR3, as DNA: TGCAGCGTTTCTCTACCGGGACAGTCCAACGAGCAGTACTTC.

V is TRBV10-3 and J is TRBJ2-7, with 7 bases lining up with TRBD1. The V gene's germline CDR1 is ENHRY and CDR2 SYGVKD. The CDR3 has 13 amino acids. The J segment lost 6 bases and the V segment lost 0 bases, leaving 2 bases of the junction unmatched. The DNA for the CDR3 is TGTGCCATCAGTGAGTCGTCAGGGGGCGAGCAGTACTTC. The encoded protein is CAISESSGGEQYF.

This clonotype was counted a few times. This may stem from a read error, because a much larger clone lies one nucleotide away. V and J are TRBV27 and TRBJ2-1; 7 nucleotides match TRBD1. TRBJ2-7 matches the DNA end more closely, so the J call is doubtful. The CDR3 covers 17 residues. Per germline, CDR1 MNHEY and CDR2 SMNVEV (reference sequence). CDR3 nucleotides: TGTGCCAGCAGGAAGACTCAGGGGGTCAACTCCTACAATGAGCAGTACTTC. Translated: CASRKTQGVNSYNEQYF.

This chain links TRBV10-3 with TRBJ2-1, with D uncertain. The germline V gene encodes CDR1 ENHRY and CDR2 SYGVKD. V gave up 0 bases and J gave up 0 bases, with 9 bases separating them. CDR3 length equals 16 residues. This CDR3 is CAISESDAPSYNEQFF. CDR3 coding DNA: TGTGCCATCAGTGAGTCAGACGCGCCCTCCTACAATGAGCAGTTCTTC.

V is TRBV10-2 and J is TRBJ1-2; tentatively, D is TRBD1 (6 bases). V dropped 1 base and J dropped 5 bases, with 14 bases sitting between them. The germline V gene has CDR1 WSHSY and CDR2 SAAADI. This CDR3 is built from 15 residues. CDR3 amino acids: CASSELAGVGYGYTF. CDR3 coding DNA: TGCGCCAGCAGTGAGTTGGCAGGGGTTGGGTATGGCTACACCTTC.

The V call is TRBV28, the J call TRBJ2-5; 10 nucleotides agree with TRBD2. V was clipped by 6 bases and J by 10 bases; unmatched bases: 14. Germline CDR1 is MDHEN and CDR2 is SYDVKM. CDR3 length equals 15 residues. CDR3 loop: CASRFDATSGNGQYF. CDR3 DNA: TGTGCCAGCAGATTCGACGCAACTAGCGGGAACGGCCAGTACTTC. The full variable domain, its missing parts supplied by reference TRBV28 and TRBJ2-5, is DVKVTQSSRYLVKRTGEKVFLECVQDMDHENMFWYRQDPGLGLRLIYFSYDVKMKEKGDIPEGYSVSREKKERFSLILESASTNQTSMYLCASRFDATSGNGQYFGPGTRLLVL.

This rearrangement joins TRBV28 to TRBJ2-4; D is perhaps TRBD2 (6 bases). The CDR3 is made up of 15 amino acids. The germline V gene encodes CDR1 MDHEN and CDR2 SYDVKM. V lost 8 bases, J lost 1 base, and 15 bases lay in between. The DNA for the CDR3 is TGTGCCAGCCATGGAGGGGCTAGCGCCAAAAACATTCAGTACTTC. Encoded protein: CASHGGASAKNIQYF.

This clonotype has just a few counts. This chain uses TRBV6-2 or TRBV6-3 with TRBJ2-1, with TRBD2 matching over 11 bases. There are 15 residues in the CDR3. Germline V lookup: CDR1 MNHEY, CDR2 SVGEGT. The J segment lost 6 bases and the V segment lost 4 bases, leaving 5 bases of the junction unmatched. The CDR3 DNA follows: TGTGCCAGCAGTTGGGGGACTAGCGGAGGCAATGAGCAGTTCTTC. Translated: CASSWGTSGGNEQFF.

The CDR3 DNA is TGTGCCAGCAGTTTCCGGCAGATTTACACAGATACGCAGTATTTT. As protein: CASSFRQIYTDTQYF. This chain joins TRBV27 and TRBJ2-3; D ambiguous. Germline CDR1 is MNHEY and CDR2 is SMNVEV (reference sequence). The CDR3 has 15 amino acids. The V and J ends lost 3 bases and 2 bases respectively, with 12 bases between them.

Concerning this clonotype: A much larger clone is a single base away; this may be a read error. The chain couples TRBV20-1 to TRBJ1-2, with D perhaps matching TRBD1 (6 bases). Germline values: CDR1 DFQATT, CDR2 SNEGSKA (reference sequence). The CDR3 spans 13 residues. The V gene lost 3 bases and the J gene lost 8 bases, with 16 bases spanning the gap. CDR3 sequence: CSASSNGGGGYTF. The CDR3 coding sequence is TGCAGTGCTAGTAGTAACGGGGGGGGCGGCTACACCTTC.

This clonotype occurred many times. The rearrangement joins TRBV7-2 to TRBJ2-7, with TRBD1 matching 9 bases. V gave up 4 bases and J gave up 3 bases; unmatched junction bases: 10. The CDR3 has 16 amino acids. The V gene's germline CDR1 is SGHTA and CDR2 FQGNSA. The CDR3, as DNA: TGTGCCAGCAGCTCCTGGACAGGGGAATATCTCTACGAGCAGTACTTC. Translating gives CASSSWTGEYLYEQYF.

A few counts support this clonotype. The V and J genes are TRBV15 and TRBJ2-1, with TRBD2 identical over 12 bases. This CDR3 has 15 amino acids. Per germline, CDR1 LNHNV and CDR2 YYDKDF (reference sequence). Unmatched junction bases numbered 5, after V lost 5 bases and J lost 6 bases. CDR3 amino acids: CATSRLAGDGNEQFF. CDR3 DNA sequence: TGTGCCACCAGCCGACTAGCGGGAGATGGCAATGAGCAGTTCTTC.

As concerns this clonotype: A much more abundant neighbour one base away suggests this may be a read error. The chain couples TRBV6-2 or TRBV6-3 to TRBJ2-3; the D gene is possibly TRBD2 (6 bases). The germline CDR1 and CDR2 sequences are MNHEY and SVGEGT. Trimming took 10 bases from V and 4 from J, leaving 9 bases between them. The CDR3 has 11 amino acids. The CDR3 here is CANSSADTQYF. CDR3 nucleotides: TGTGCCAACTCTAGCGCAGATACGCAGTATTTT.

The chain recombines TRBV5-1 with TRBJ2-1, with no clear D. From germline, CDR1 is SGHRS and CDR2 YFSETQ. V lost 2 bases, J lost 8 bases, and 17 bases lay in between. The CDR3 is 15 amino acids. This CDR3 reads CASSFASSFIDEQFF. DNA for the CDR3: TGCGCCAGCAGCTTCGCTAGTTCGTTTATCGATGAGCAGTTCTTC.

This clonotype was observed a single time. The chain couples TRBV7-9 to TRBJ1-2; tentative D call: TRBD1 (5 bases). Germline V gene data show CDR1 as SEHNR and CDR2 as FQNEAQ (reference sequence). The CDR3 spans 15 residues. Trimming took off 5 bases at V and 5 bases at J, with 18 bases between the two ends. The CDR3 sequence: CASSPWRRGVYGYTF. The CDR3 coding sequence is TGTGCCAGCAGCCCGTGGCGGAGGGGTGTTTATGGCTACACCTTC.

This rearrangement joins TRBV5-1 to TRBJ2-5, with 9 bases that match TRBD1. Trimming at V came to 6 bases and at J to 5 bases, leaving 8 bases not matched to a gene. Germline CDR1 is SGHRS and CDR2 is YFSETQ. The CDR3 consists of 14 residues. The CDR3 nucleotides read TGCGCCAGCACCGGGACAGGGACGTTTGAGACCCAGTACTTC. Translation gives CASTGTGTFETQYF. The full variable domain, with the rest looked up from reference TRBV5-1 and TRBJ2-5, is KAGVTQTPRYLIKTRGQQVTLSCSPISGHRSVSWYQQTPGQGLQFLFEYFSETQRNKGNFPGRFSGRQFSNSRSEMNVSTLELGDSALYLCASTGTGTFETQYFGPGTRLLVL.